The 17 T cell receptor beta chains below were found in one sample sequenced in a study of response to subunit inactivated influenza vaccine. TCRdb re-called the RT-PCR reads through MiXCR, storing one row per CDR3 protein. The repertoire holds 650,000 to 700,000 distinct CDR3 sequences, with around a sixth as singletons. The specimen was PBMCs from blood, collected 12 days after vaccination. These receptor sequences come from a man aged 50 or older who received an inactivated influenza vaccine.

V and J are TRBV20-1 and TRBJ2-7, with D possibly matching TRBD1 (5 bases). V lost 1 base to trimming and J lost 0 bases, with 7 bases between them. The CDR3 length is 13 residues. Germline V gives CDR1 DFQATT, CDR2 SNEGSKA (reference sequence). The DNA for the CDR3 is TGCAGTGCTAGAGGACAGAGCTCCTACGAGCAGTACTTC. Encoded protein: CSARGQSSYEQYF.

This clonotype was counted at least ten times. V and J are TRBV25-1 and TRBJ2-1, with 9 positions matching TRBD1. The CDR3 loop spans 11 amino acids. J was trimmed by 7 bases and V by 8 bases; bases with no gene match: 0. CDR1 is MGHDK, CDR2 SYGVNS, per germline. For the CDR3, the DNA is TGTGCCAGCGGGACAGGGAATGAGCAGTTCTTC. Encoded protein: CASGTGNEQFF.

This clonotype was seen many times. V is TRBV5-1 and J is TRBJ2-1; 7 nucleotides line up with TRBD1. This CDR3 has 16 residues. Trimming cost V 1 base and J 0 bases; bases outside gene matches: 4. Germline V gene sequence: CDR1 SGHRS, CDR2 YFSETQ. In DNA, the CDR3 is TGCGCCAGCAGCTTGAAGACAGGGAGCTCCTACAATGAGCAGTTCTTC. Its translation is CASSLKTGSSYNEQFF. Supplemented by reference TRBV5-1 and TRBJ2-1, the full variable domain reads KAGVTQTPRYLIKTRGQQVTLSCSPISGHRSVSWYQQTPGQGLQFLFEYFSETQRNKGNFPGRFSGRQFSNSRSEMNVSTLELGDSALYLCASSLKTGSSYNEQFFGPGTRLTVL.

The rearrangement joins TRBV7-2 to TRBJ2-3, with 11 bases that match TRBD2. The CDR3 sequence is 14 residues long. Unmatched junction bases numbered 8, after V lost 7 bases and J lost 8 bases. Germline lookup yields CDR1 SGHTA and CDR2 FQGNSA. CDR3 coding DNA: TGTGCCAGCACCCGATCTAGCGGGGGGATTACGCAGTATTTT. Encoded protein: CASTRSSGGITQYF.

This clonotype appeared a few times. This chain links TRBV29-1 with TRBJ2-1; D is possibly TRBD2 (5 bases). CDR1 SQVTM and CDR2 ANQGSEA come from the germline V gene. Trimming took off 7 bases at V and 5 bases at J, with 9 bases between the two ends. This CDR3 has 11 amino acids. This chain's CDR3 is CSAKRDNEQFF. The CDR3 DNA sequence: TGCAGCGCAAAGAGGGACAATGAGCAGTTCTTC.

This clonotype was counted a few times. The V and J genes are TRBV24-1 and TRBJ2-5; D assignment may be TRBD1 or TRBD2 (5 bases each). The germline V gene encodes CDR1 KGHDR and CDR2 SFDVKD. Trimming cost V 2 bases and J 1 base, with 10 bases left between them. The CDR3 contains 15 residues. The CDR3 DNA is TGTGCCACCAGTGATTCCGGGACGTTCCAAGAGACCCAGTACTTC. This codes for CATSDSGTFQETQYF.

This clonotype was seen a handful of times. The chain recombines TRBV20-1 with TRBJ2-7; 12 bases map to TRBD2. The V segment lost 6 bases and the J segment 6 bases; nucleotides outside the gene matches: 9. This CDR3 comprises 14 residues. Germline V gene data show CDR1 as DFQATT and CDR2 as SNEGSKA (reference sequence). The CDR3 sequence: CSALPPGLAGEQYF. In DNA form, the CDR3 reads TGCAGTGCCCTACCCCCGGGACTAGCGGGCGAGCAGTACTTC.

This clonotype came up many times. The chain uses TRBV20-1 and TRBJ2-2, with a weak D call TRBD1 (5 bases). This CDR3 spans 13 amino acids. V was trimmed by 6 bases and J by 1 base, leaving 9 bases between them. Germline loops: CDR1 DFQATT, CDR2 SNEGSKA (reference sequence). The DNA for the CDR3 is TGCAGTGCCCCCGGACAGAACACCGGGGAGCTGTTTTTT. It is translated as CSAPGQNTGELFF.

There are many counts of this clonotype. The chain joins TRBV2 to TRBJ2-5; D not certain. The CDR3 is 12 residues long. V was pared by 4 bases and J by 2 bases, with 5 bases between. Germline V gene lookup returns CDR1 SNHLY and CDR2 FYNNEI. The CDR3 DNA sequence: TGTGCCAGCAGTGGCAGTCAAGAGACCCAGTACTTC. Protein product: CASSGSQETQYF. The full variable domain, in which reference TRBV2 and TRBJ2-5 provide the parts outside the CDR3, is EPEVTQTPSHQVTQMGQEVILRCVPISNHLYFYWYRQILGQKVEFLVSFYNNEISEKSEIFDDQFSVERPDGSNFTLKIRSTKLEDSAMYFCASSGSQETQYFGPGTRLLVL.

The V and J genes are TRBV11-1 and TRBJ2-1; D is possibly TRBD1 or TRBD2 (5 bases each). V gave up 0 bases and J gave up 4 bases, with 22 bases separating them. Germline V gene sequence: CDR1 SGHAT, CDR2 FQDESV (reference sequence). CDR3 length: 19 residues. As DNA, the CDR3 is TGTGCCAGCAGCTTAGCGGTTTTTGCCCCCGGGGCGTCTTACAATGAGCAGTTCTTC. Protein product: CASSLAVFAPGASYNEQFF.

This CDR3 is CASSLTGRWNNEQFF. CDR3 DNA: TGTGCCAGCAGCTTGACGGGAAGATGGAACAATGAGCAGTTCTTC. J is TRBJ2-1 and V is TRBV5-5, with D perhaps TRBD2 (5 bases). Germline CDR1 reads SGHKS; CDR2 reads YYEKEE (reference sequence). The CDR3 is made up of 15 amino acids. The V end was cut by 1 base, the J end by 5 bases, with 13 bases between. The variable domain in full, completed from reference TRBV5-5 and TRBJ2-1, reads DAGVTQSPTHLIKTRGQQVTLRCSPISGHKSVSWYQQVLGQGPQFIFQYYEKEERGRGNFPDRFSARQFPNYSSELNVNALLLGDSALYLCASSLTGRWNNEQFFGPGTRLTVL.

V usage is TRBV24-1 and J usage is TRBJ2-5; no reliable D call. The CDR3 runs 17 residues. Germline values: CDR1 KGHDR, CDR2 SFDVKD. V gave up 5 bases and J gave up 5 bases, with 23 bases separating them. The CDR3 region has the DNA TGTGCCACCAGTGGTAGCCCGACTTCCCACGTCCGGGAGACCCAGTACTTC. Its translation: CATSGSPTSHVRETQYF.

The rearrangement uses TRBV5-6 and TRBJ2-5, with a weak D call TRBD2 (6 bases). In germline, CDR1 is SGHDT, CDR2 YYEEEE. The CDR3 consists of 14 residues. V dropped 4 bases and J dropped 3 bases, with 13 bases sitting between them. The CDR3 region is CASSDGTGKETQYF. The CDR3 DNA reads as TGTGCCAGCAGCGACGGGACTGGAAAAGAGACCCAGTACTTC.

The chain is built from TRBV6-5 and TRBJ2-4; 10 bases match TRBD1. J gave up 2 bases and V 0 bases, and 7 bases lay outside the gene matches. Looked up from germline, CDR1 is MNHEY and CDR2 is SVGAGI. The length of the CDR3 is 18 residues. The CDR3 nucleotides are TGTGCCAGCAGTTACTCGTACAGGACAGGGGGTTCCAAAAACATTCAGTACTTC. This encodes CASSYSYRTGGSKNIQYF.

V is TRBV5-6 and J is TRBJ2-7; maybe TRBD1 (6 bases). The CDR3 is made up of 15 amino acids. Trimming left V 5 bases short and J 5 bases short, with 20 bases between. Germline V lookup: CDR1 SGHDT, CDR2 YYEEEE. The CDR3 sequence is CASRAVQGNRDEQYF. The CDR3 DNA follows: TGTGCCAGCAGAGCGGTACAGGGTAACCGTGACGAGCAGTACTTC.

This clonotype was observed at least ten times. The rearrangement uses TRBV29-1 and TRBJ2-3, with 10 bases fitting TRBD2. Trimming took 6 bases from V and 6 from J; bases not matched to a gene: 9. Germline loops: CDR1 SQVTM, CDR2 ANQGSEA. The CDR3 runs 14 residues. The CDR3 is CSVSGTSVADTQYF. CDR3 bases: TGCAGCGTCTCCGGGACTAGCGTTGCGGATACGCAGTATTTT.

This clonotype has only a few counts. This CDR3 is CSAFRLAGGYEQYF. The CDR3 DNA reads TGCAGTGCCTTCCGACTAGCGGGAGGCTACGAGCAGTACTTC. The chain is built from TRBV20-1 and TRBJ2-7; TRBD2 agrees at 13 bases. The germline V gene encodes CDR1 DFQATT and CDR2 SNEGSKA (reference sequence). The J segment lost 3 bases and the V segment lost 6 bases, leaving 5 bases of the junction unmatched. This CDR3 is built from 14 residues.